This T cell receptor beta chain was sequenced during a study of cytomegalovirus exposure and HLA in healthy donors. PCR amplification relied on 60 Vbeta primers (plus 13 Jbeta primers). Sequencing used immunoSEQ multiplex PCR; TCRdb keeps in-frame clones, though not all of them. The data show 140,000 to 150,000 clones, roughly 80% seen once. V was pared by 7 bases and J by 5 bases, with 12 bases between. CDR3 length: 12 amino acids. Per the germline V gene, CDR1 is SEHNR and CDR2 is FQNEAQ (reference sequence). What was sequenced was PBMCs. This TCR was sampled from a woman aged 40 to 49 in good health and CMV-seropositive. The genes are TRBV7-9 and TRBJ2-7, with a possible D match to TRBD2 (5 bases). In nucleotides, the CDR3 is TGTGCCAGCACCGAACTCGGGGACGAGCAGTACTTC. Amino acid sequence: CASTELGDEQYF.